One sample yielded the 26 T cell receptor beta chains listed below, sequenced in a study of blood T cell repertoires in COVID-19 (dated by TCRdb to about 2020). The library was obtained by the immunoSEQ multiplex PCR assay. TCRdb limited this immuneACCESS table to in-frame rearrangements with V and J called. A share of clones is missing; checked studies link under half to unresolved V genes, and the rest is unexplained. The sample data list roughly 250,000 clones, and 70% to 90% of these were observed just once. About 4% of the sample goes to the ten largest clones. The sequenced material came from peripheral blood. Receptors originate from a woman aged 40 to 50 with acute or convalescent COVID-19.

CDR3 in DNA: TGTGCCAGTAGCCGACTAGCGGTAAACAATGAGCAGTTCTTC. It is translated as CASSRLAVNNEQFF. V is TRBV19 and J is TRBJ2-1; TRBD2 matches at 9 bases. The CDR3 extends over 14 amino acids. After removal of 6 bases from V and 5 bases from J, the junction contained 5 bases not matched to a gene. CDR1 and CDR2 from the germline V gene are LNHDA and SQIVND (reference sequence).

The chain links TRBV14 to TRBJ1-4; no clear D. The V end lost 7 bases, the J end lost 8 bases, and 14 bases lay between the germline ends. Germline CDR1 and CDR2: SGHDN and FVKESK. CDR3 size: 13 residues. The CDR3 reads CASNRRVGEKLFF. The CDR3 DNA follows: TGTGCCAGCAATAGGAGGGTTGGGGAAAAACTGTTTTTT.

This sequence joins TRBV7-9 and TRBJ1-6, with TRBD1 matching over 7 bases. Germline trimming cut 5 bases from V and 7 bases from J; bases unmatched to any gene: 2. CDR3 length equals 13 residues. CDR1 and CDR2 from the germline V gene are SEHNR and FQNEAQ (reference sequence). The CDR3 region has the DNA TGTGCCAGCAGCCCAGGGGGGAATTCACCCCTCCACTTT. This translates into CASSPGGNSPLHF.

This chain links TRBV19 with TRBJ1-2; a weak D match, TRBD1 (5 bases). Trimming left V 7 bases short and J 4 bases short, with 13 bases between. This CDR3 has 13 amino acids. CDR1 LNHDA and CDR2 SQIVND come from the germline V gene (reference sequence). CDR3 bases: TGTGCCAGTACCGGGGGACGGTTCTATGGCTACACCTTC. Translation gives CASTGGRFYGYTF.

J is TRBJ1-2 and V is TRBV19; perhaps TRBD1 as D (5 bases). Germline CDR1 is LNHDA and CDR2 is SQIVND (reference sequence). The length of the CDR3 is 12 residues. Deletions cut 8 bases from V and 2 bases from J, with 9 bases between. CDR3 coding DNA: TGTGCCAGTTTTTCAGGGAACTATGGCTACACCTTC. Encoded protein: CASFSGNYGYTF.

The chain has TRBV19 and TRBJ1-1, with a possible D match to TRBD1 (6 bases). Germline V lookup: CDR1 LNHDA, CDR2 SQIVND (reference sequence). V lost 1 base, J lost 3 bases, and 12 bases lay in between. The CDR3 covers 15 residues. This CDR3 is CASSIGSGADTEAFF. CDR3 DNA: TGTGCCAGTAGTATAGGATCAGGGGCGGACACTGAAGCTTTCTTT. Full variable domain (rest looked up from reference TRBV19 and TRBJ1-1): DGGITQSPKYLFRKEGQNVTLSCEQNLNHDAMYWYRQDPGQGLRLIYYSQIVNDFQKGDIAEGYSVSREKKESFPLTVTSAQKNPTAFYLCASSIGSGADTEAFFGQGTRLTVV.

Concerning this clone itself: The same CDR3 also results from other DNA sequences found in this sample. The genes are TRBV3-1 (or the pseudogene TRBV3-2) and TRBJ1-3; D not resolved. Per the germline V gene, CDR1 is LGHDT and CDR2 is YNNKEL (reference sequence). Trimming left V 1 base short and J 1 base short, with 8 bases between. This CDR3 contains 15 residues. The CDR3 spells CASSQGSGSGNTIYF. CDR3 DNA: TGTGCCAGCAGCCAAGGTTCCGGGTCTGGAAACACCATATATTTT.

V gene TRBV29-1 combines with J gene TRBJ2-3; 7 bases fit TRBD2. V was pared by 4 bases and J by 4 bases, with 8 bases of the junction left unmatched. Per the germline V gene, CDR1 is SQVTM and CDR2 is ANQGSEA. The CDR3 runs 14 residues. CDR3 loop: CSVGGGTRPDTQYF. The CDR3 coding sequence is TGCAGCGTTGGGGGGGGGACCCGCCCAGATACGCAGTATTTT.

This clone was recorded a few times. Because it lacks the conserved phenylalanine or tryptophan at the end, this CDR3 is likely a read error. Because the CDR3's place on the DNA is in doubt, the DNA is left out and the CDR3 is given as listed by TCRdb. This chain joins TRBV7-9 and TRBJ1-2; TRBD1 reflects the table's D call only, with no check against the DNA. The CDR3 totals 14 residues, both ends included. The V gene's germline CDR1 is SEHNR and CDR2 FQNEAQ (reference sequence). The CDR3 sequence is CASSPVTGTVLMRV.

This chain uses TRBV5-1 with TRBJ2-3; TRBD2 matches 12 bases. CDR1 and CDR2 (germline): SGHRS, YFSETQ. The ends lost 6 bases at V and 9 bases at J; junction bases unmatched: 8. The CDR3 has 14 residues. The CDR3 spells CASNPSGGAGTQYF. The CDR3 DNA reads TGCGCCAGCAACCCTAGCGGGGGGGCCGGGACGCAGTATTTT. Drawing the rest from reference TRBV5-1 and TRBJ2-3, the complete variable domain is KAGVTQTPRYLIKTRGQQVTLSCSPISGHRSVSWYQQTPGQGLQFLFEYFSETQRNKGNFPGRFSGRQFSNSRSEMNVSTLELGDSALYLCASNPSGGAGTQYFGPGTRLTVL.

The chain is built from TRBV11-2 and TRBJ1-2; a possible D gene is TRBD1 (6 bases). Germline CDR1 reads SGHAT; CDR2 reads FQNNGV. V lost 4 bases and J 8 bases, leaving 11 bases between the germline ends. This CDR3 has 12 amino acids. The CDR3: CASSSEGDGYTF. CDR3 nucleotide sequence: TGTGCCAGCAGCTCCGAGGGGGACGGCTACACCTTC.

This clone was counted a single time. The V and J genes are TRBV6-1 and TRBJ1-3, with D maybe TRBD1 (5 bases). V lost 7 bases and J lost 4, with 14 bases in between. CDR3 length equals 14 residues. Germline V gene lookup returns CDR1 MNHNS and CDR2 SASEGT. CDR3 sequence reads: CASTKGSSGNTIYF. CDR3 sequence (DNA): TGTGCCAGCACCAAGGGGTCCTCGGGAAACACCATATATTTT.

This clone was seen just once. The genes are TRBV27 and TRBJ2-7, with D perhaps matching TRBD2 (6 bases). V dropped 9 bases and J dropped 6 bases, with 21 bases sitting between them. Germline V CDR1 and CDR2: MNHEY, SMNVEV (reference sequence). This CDR3 spans 14 amino acids. This CDR3 reads CARGLVPGLGEQYV. The DNA of the CDR3 is TGTGCCAGAGGACTCGTTCCGGGACTCGGCGAGCAGTACGTC.

Turning to this clone: Within the sample, other DNA sequences also encode this same CDR3. The chain couples TRBV18 to TRBJ1-1; D gene unclear. V lost 6 bases, J lost 0 bases, and 8 bases lay in between. CDR3 length: 13 residues. Germline V gene lookup returns CDR1 KGHSH and CDR2 LQKENI. CDR3 in amino acids: CASSSTVNTEAFF. The CDR3, as DNA: TGTGCCAGCTCCTCCACAGTGAACACTGAAGCTTTCTTT.

The J gene is TRBJ1-1, the V gene TRBV6-5, with 8 bases fitting TRBD1. J gave up 1 base and V 6 bases, and 7 bases lay outside the gene matches. Germline V CDR1 and CDR2: MNHEY, SVGAGI. CDR3 length equals 15 residues. The CDR3 sequence: CASSRGLKGNTEAFF. Here the CDR3 DNA reads TGTGCCAGCAGCAGGGGGCTTAAGGGGAACACTGAAGCTTTCTTT.

The V gene is TRBV27, the J gene TRBJ1-2; weak D call: TRBD1 (6 bases). CDR3 length: 14 residues. The V end lost 8 bases, the J end lost 2 bases, and 15 bases lay between the germline ends. The germline gives CDR1 MNHEY, CDR2 SMNVEV (reference sequence). In nucleotides, the CDR3 is TGTGCCAGCCTTCCCTCTCAGGGGAACTATGGCTACACCTTC. Protein product: CASLPSQGNYGYTF.

V is TRBV15 and J is TRBJ2-5; 8 bases match TRBD1. This CDR3 has 17 residues. Losses at the gene ends were 1 base for V and 5 bases for J; bases not matched to a gene: 12. Germline-derived CDR1 and CDR2 are LNHNV and YYDKDF (reference sequence). The DNA for the CDR3 is TGTGCCACCAGCAGAGGTTCGGGACAGGCAAATTACGAGACCCAGTACTTC. Its translation: CATSRGSGQANYETQYF.

The rearrangement uses TRBV5-1 and TRBJ1-2; TRBD1 is a possible D gene (6 bases). The CDR3 has 14 amino acids. V shed 2 bases and J shed 7 bases, with 15 bases lying between them. Germline V gene sequence: CDR1 SGHRS, CDR2 YFSETQ. For the CDR3, the DNA is TGCGCCAGCAGCTTAATCGCGGGGGCCCCTGGCTACACCTTC. As protein: CASSLIAGAPGYTF.

The CDR3 loop is CASSVGLAGGLDTQYF. In DNA, the CDR3 is TGTGCCAGCAGCGTCGGACTAGCGGGGGGGTTAGATACGCAGTATTTT. The chain links TRBV9 to TRBJ2-3; 15 bases are a match to TRBD2. The CDR3 runs to 16 residues. Germline V gene sequence: CDR1 SGDLS, CDR2 YYNGEE. V dropped 2 bases and J dropped 5; count of bases not matched to a gene: 3. The full variable domain, rest sourced from reference TRBV9 and TRBJ2-3, is DSGVTQTPKHLITATGQRVTLRCSPRSGDLSVYWYQQSLDQGLQFLIQYYNGEERAKGNILERFSAQQFPDLHSELNLSSLELGDSALYFCASSVGLAGGLDTQYFGPGTRLTVL.

The chain carries TRBV25-1 and TRBJ1-1, with D tentatively TRBD1 (5 bases). The V gene's germline CDR1 is MGHDK and CDR2 SYGVNS. The CDR3 loop spans 14 amino acids. V lost 5 bases to trimming and J lost 6 bases, with 16 bases between them. The DNA of the CDR3 is TGTGCCAGCAGTCCTACAAAATCGGGGGCTGAAGCTTTCTTT. It is translated as CASSPTKSGAEAFF. Full variable domain (outside the CDR3, taken from reference TRBV25-1 and TRBJ1-1): EADIYQTPRYLVIGTGKKITLECSQTMGHDKMYWYQQDPGMELHLIHYSYGVNSTEKGDLSSESTVSRIRTEHFPLTLESARPSHTSQYLCASSPTKSGAEAFFGQGTRLTVV.

The chain recombines TRBV2 with TRBJ2-1, with TRBD2 identical over 8 bases. CDR3 size: 13 residues. V shed 5 bases, J shed 5 bases, and the junction held 2 bases outside the gene matches. CDR1 SNHLY and CDR2 FYNNEI come from the germline V gene. The CDR3 reads CASSNSGNNEQFF. The CDR3 DNA reads as TGTGCCAGCAGTAATAGCGGGAACAATGAGCAGTTCTTC.

This sequence joins TRBV19 and TRBJ1-5; D unresolved. This CDR3 contains 13 residues. Germline V CDR1 and CDR2: LNHDA, SQIVND (reference sequence). Trimming removed 4 bases from V and 1 base from J, with 5 bases in between. The CDR3 sequence: CASSTGSNQPQHF. CDR3 in DNA: TGTGCCAGTAGTACGGGGAGCAATCAGCCCCAGCATTTT. The variable domain in full, completed from reference TRBV19 and TRBJ1-5, reads DGGITQSPKYLFRKEGQNVTLSCEQNLNHDAMYWYRQDPGQGLRLIYYSQIVNDFQKGDIAEGYSVSREKKESFPLTVTSAQKNPTAFYLCASSTGSNQPQHFGDGTRLSIL.

This clone was detected only once. The chain links TRBV12-5 to TRBJ2-2, with D unresolved. The CDR3 length is 14 residues. V lost 2 bases to trimming and J lost 3 bases, with 7 bases between them. Germline CDR1 LGHNT, CDR2 FRNRAP. The CDR3, as DNA: TGTGCTAGTGGTTTGTACGGTGACACCGGGGAGCTGTTTTTT. It is translated as CASGLYGDTGELFF.

This sequence joins TRBV2 and TRBJ2-3; D remains unclear. Germline V gene sequence: CDR1 SNHLY, CDR2 FYNNEI. V gave up 2 bases and J gave up 3 bases, with 12 bases separating them. This CDR3 comprises 15 residues. The CDR3 DNA reads TGTGCCAGCAGTGAATATCCTTCTAGGACAGATACGCAGTATTTT. Amino acids: CASSEYPSRTDTQYF.

The rearrangement links TRBV2 to TRBJ1-2; D might be TRBD1 (5 bases). This CDR3 region has 15 residues. The germline V and J ends were trimmed by 6 bases and 1 base, with 15 bases remaining between them. Looked up from germline, CDR1 is SNHLY and CDR2 is FYNNEI. The CDR3, as DNA: TGTGCCAGCAGCCTTCGACAGCACATTAACTATGGCTACACCTTC. The encoded protein is CASSLRQHINYGYTF.

The CDR3, as DNA: TGTGCCATCTCAGGAGGTTCTGGAAACACCATATATTTT. It codes for CAISGGSGNTIYF. The chain is built from TRBV10-3 and TRBJ1-3; D call uncertain. The germline V gene encodes CDR1 ENHRY and CDR2 SYGVKD. The CDR3 runs to 13 residues. V shed 8 bases and J shed 1 base, with 9 bases lying between them.